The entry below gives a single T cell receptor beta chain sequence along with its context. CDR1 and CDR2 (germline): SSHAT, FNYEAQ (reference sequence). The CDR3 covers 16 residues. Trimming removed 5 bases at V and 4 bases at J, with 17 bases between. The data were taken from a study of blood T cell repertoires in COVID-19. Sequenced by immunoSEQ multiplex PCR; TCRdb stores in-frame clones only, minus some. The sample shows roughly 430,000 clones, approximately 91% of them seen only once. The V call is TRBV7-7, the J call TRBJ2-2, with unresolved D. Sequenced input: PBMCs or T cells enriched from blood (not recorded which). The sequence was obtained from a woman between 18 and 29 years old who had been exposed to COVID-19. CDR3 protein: CASSLVTQASTGELFF. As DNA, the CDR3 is TGTGCCAGCAGCCTGGTTACTCAGGCGTCCACCGGGGAGCTGTTTTTT.